This T cell receptor (beta chain) is drawn from a study of blood T cell repertoires in COVID-19. Method: immunoSEQ multiplex PCR; TCRdb's copy keeps in-frame clones and lacks some. The table has more than 95,000 clones, approximately 88% seen once. Sequences were obtained from peripheral blood. This TCR was recovered from a human donor in a cohort sampled during active COVID-19.

The chain's CDR3 is CASSETSTDTQYF. DNA for the CDR3: TGTGCCAGCAGTGAGACTAGCACAGATACGCAGTATTTT. The chain has TRBV2 and TRBJ2-3; D gene uncertain. The germline V gene encodes CDR1 SNHLY and CDR2 FYNNEI. This CDR3 spans 13 amino acids. V lost 3 bases, J lost 0 bases, and 4 bases lay in between. Variable domain in full (rest from reference TRBV2 and TRBJ2-3): EPEVTQTPSHQVTQMGQEVILRCVPISNHLYFYWYRQILGQKVEFLVSFYNNEISEKSEIFDDQFSVERPDGSNFTLKIRSTKLEDSAMYFCASSETSTDTQYFGPGTRLTVL.